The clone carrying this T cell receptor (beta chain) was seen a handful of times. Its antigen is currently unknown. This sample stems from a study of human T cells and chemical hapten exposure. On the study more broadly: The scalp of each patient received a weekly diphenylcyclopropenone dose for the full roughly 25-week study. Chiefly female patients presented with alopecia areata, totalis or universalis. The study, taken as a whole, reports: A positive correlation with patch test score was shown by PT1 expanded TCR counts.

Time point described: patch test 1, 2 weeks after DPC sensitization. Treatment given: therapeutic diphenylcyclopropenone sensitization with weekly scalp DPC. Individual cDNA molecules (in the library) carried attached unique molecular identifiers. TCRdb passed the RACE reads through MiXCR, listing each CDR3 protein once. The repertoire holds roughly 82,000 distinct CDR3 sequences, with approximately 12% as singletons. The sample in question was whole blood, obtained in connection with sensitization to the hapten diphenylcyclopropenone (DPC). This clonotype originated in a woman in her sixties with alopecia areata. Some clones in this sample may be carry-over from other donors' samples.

CDR3 protein: CASSPPVAGSGNTIYF. The CDR3 DNA is TGTGCCAGCTCACCCCCCGTCGCAGGCTCTGGAAACACCATATATTTT. The V gene is TRBV18, the J gene TRBJ1-3; D remains ambiguous. The CDR3 totals 16 residues. Germline CDR1 and CDR2: KGHSH and LQKENI. V was trimmed by 3 bases and J by 0 bases, leaving 12 bases between them.